The clone carrying this T cell receptor (beta chain) has only one observation. This specimen belongs to a study of blood T cell repertoires in COVID-19. Study at large: Sample material is recorded as cDNA or gDNA derived from T cells, B-cell-depleted T cells, or PBMCs.

Original methodology: Nucleated cell number was recorded as an estimate derived from reference gene primer amplification. The data were produced by immunoSEQ multiplex PCR, yet TCRdb's version contains in-frame clones alone and is incomplete. From that table come the V and J calls and clone size; the DNA was used to work out D and trimming. This table has about 210,000 clones, 87% appearing once. Germline V gene lookup returns CDR1 SGDLS and CDR2 YYNGEE. There are 14 residues in the CDR3. V lost 0 bases, J lost 2 bases, and 9 bases lay in between. Individuals drawn from under 30 US areas were roughly 18 to 95 years old.

The receptor was derived from a man between 18 and 35 years old with acute COVID-19. V and J are TRBV9 and TRBJ2-7, with D tentatively TRBD1 (6 bases). Sequencing was done on a sample of PBMCs or T cells enriched from blood (not recorded which). CDR3 protein: CASSVDRAPYEQYF. CDR3 bases: TGTGCCAGCAGCGTAGACAGGGCCCCCTACGAGCAGTACTTC. Filled out from reference TRBV9 and TRBJ2-7, the complete variable domain reads DSGVTQTPKHLITATGQRVTLRCSPRSGDLSVYWYQQSLDQGLQFLIQYYNGEERAKGNILERFSAQQFPDLHSELNLSSLELGDSALYFCASSVDRAPYEQYFGPGTRLTVT.